Following are 25 T cell receptor beta chains from one sample sequenced in a study of blood T cell repertoires in COVID-19. The repertoire was sequenced with immunoSEQ multiplex PCR; TCRdb's copy has only in-frame clones and lacks some. The sample lists around 30,000 clones; more than 70% were seen once. The sequencing input was peripheral blood. The receptor set was obtained from a human donor with active COVID-19. The donor label of this sample is uncertain.

The J gene is TRBJ1-2, the V gene TRBV3-1 (or the pseudogene TRBV3-2); D uncertain. Germline CDR1 and CDR2: LGHDT and YNNKEL (reference sequence). V was clipped by 1 base and J by 0 bases, with 6 bases between them. This CDR3 has 14 amino acids. The CDR3, as DNA: TGTGCCAGCAGCCAAGGAACTGCTAACTATGGCTACACCTTC. As protein: CASSQGTANYGYTF.

This sequence joins TRBV24-1 and TRBJ2-2; 8 nucleotides align to TRBD2. This CDR3 comprises 16 residues. Trimming cost V 4 bases and J 4 bases; bases outside gene matches: 7. Germline CDR1 and CDR2: KGHDR and SFDVKD. Written as DNA, the CDR3 is TGTGCCACCAGTGACTCAAGCGGGGGCGGCACCGGGGAGCTGTTTTTT. It encodes CATSDSSGGGTGELFF.

V usage is TRBV14 and J usage is TRBJ2-5, with a possible D match to TRBD2 (7 bases). This CDR3 is 16 amino acids long. Germline values: CDR1 SGHDN, CDR2 FVKESK. V was clipped by 0 bases and J by 0 bases, with 11 bases between them. The CDR3 DNA follows: TGTGCCAGCAGCCAAGATGAGGGGGGGTACCAAGAGACCCAGTACTTC. The encoded protein is CASSQDEGGYQETQYF. Based on the CDR3 plus reference TRBV14 and TRBJ2-5, the full variable domain is EAGVTQFPSHSVIEKGQTVTLRCDPISGHDNLYWYRRVMGKEIKFLLHFVKESKQDESGMPNNRFLAERTGGTYSTLKVQPAELEDSGVYFCASSQDEGGYQETQYFGPGTRLLVL.

This clone appeared once. V and J are TRBV6-5 and TRBJ2-3; D remains unclear. This CDR3 comprises 14 residues. Germline assignment: CDR1 MNHEY and CDR2 SVGAGI. Trimming removed 3 bases at V and 3 bases at J, with 10 bases between. CDR3 bases: TGTGCCAGCAGTTATCGTCCTCTTACAGATACGCAGTATTTT. It encodes CASSYRPLTDTQYF.

This clone has just one count. J is TRBJ1-5 and V is TRBV19; D is perhaps TRBD1 (5 bases). In germline, CDR1 is LNHDA, CDR2 SQIVND (reference sequence). V lost 1 base to trimming and J lost 7 bases, with 11 bases between them. The CDR3 runs to 14 residues. The DNA of the CDR3 is TGTGCCAGTAGTATAGCCGGAGGGGTCCAGCCCCAGCATTTT. It is translated as CASSIAGGVQPQHF.

This chain connects TRBV5-1 to TRBJ2-3, with 10 bases that match TRBD2. Germline loops: CDR1 SGHRS, CDR2 YFSETQ. The trim removed 4 bases at V and 14 bases at J, leaving 13 bases unmatched. CDR3 length equals 14 residues. CDR3 DNA: TGCGCCAGCAGCCTCGATTTTAGCGGGGGGCGGCGGTATTTT. Encoded protein: CASSLDFSGGRRYF.

The genes are TRBV5-6 and TRBJ1-2; tentatively, D is TRBD1 (6 bases). Germline CDR1 reads SGHDT; CDR2 reads YYEEEE. The CDR3 totals 14 residues. Trimming left V 0 bases short and J 8 bases short, with 14 bases between. This CDR3 reads CASSLGQGTTGYTF. CDR3 sequence (DNA): TGTGCCAGCAGCTTGGGGCAGGGGACGACGGGCTACACCTTC.

This clone is large within its sample. The same CDR3 arises from other DNA sequences in this sample as well. The chain carries TRBV19 and TRBJ2-7; D gene unclear. This CDR3 region has 11 residues. Germline V lookup: CDR1 LNHDA, CDR2 SQIVND (reference sequence). With 5 bases removed from V and 4 bases from J, the gap between germline ends came to 6 bases. The CDR3 here is CASSHRYEQYF. CDR3 DNA: TGTGCCAGTAGTCACAGATACGAGCAGTACTTC.

This clone was picked up one time. V gene TRBV12-3 or TRBV12-4 combines with J gene TRBJ1-1, with D unresolved. The ends were cut back, 6 bases at V and 1 base at J, with 9 bases in the middle. CDR3 length equals 13 residues. The CDR3 DNA reads TGTGCCAGCAGGTCCGCGGAGAACACTGAAGCTTTCTTT. Translating it yields CASRSAENTEAFF.

This chain joins TRBV6-2 or TRBV6-3 and TRBJ1-5, with D unresolved. CDR3 size: 13 residues. The germline V gene encodes CDR1 MNHEY and CDR2 SVGEGT. The ends were cut back, 5 bases at V and 4 bases at J, with 9 bases in the middle. CDR3 DNA sequence: TGTGCCAGCAGTCGATCAGGAAATCAGCCCCAGCATTTT. Amino acids: CASSRSGNQPQHF.

The J gene is TRBJ2-7, the V gene TRBV18; D uncertain. Germline-derived CDR1 and CDR2 are KGHSH and LQKENI. Trimming shortened V by 0 bases and J by 7 bases, and 10 bases separated the two germline ends. The CDR3 spans 13 residues. The CDR3 spells CASSPPVVREQYF. Here the CDR3 DNA reads TGTGCCAGCTCACCACCGGTCGTACGGGAGCAGTACTTC. Full variable domain (rest looked up from reference TRBV18 and TRBJ2-7): NAGVMQNPRHLVRRRGQEARLRCSPMKGHSHVYWYRQLPEEGLKFMVYLQKENIIDESGMPKERFSAEFPKEGPSILRIQQVVRGDSAAYFCASSPPVVREQYFGPGTRLTVT.

The chain is built from TRBV5-6 and TRBJ1-2; possible D gene TRBD1, 5 bases. V was cut by 1 base and J by 2 bases, with 9 bases left in between. The germline V gene has CDR1 SGHDT and CDR2 YYEEEE. This CDR3 has 14 residues. The CDR3 reads CASSLMRTNYGYTF. The DNA for the CDR3 is TGTGCCAGCAGCTTGATGCGGACAAACTATGGCTACACCTTC.

The chain couples TRBV6-6 to TRBJ1-2; 7 nucleotides match TRBD1. The CDR3 runs 13 residues. Per germline, CDR1 MNHNY and CDR2 SVGAGI (reference sequence). Losses at the gene ends were 6 bases for V and 8 bases for J; bases not matched to a gene: 9. The CDR3 loop reads CASRDPTGVGYTF. The CDR3 coding sequence is TGTGCCAGCAGGGACCCAACAGGGGTCGGCTACACCTTC.

The rearrangement links TRBV7-9 to TRBJ2-1; a possible D gene is TRBD1 (5 bases). The CDR3 runs 12 residues. Germline V gene lookup returns CDR1 SEHNR and CDR2 FQNEAQ (reference sequence). The V end was cut by 8 bases, the J end by 6 bases, with 11 bases between. This chain's CDR3 is CASEGVVNEQFF. The CDR3 DNA reads TGTGCCAGCGAAGGGGTGGTCAATGAGCAGTTCTTC.

CDR3: CASSAGQGANTEAFF. In nucleotides, the CDR3 is TGTGCCAGCAGCGCTGGACAGGGGGCGAACACTGAAGCTTTCTTT. The V gene is TRBV7-8, the J gene TRBJ1-1; 11 bases align to TRBD1. V was pared by 5 bases and J by 1 base, with 3 bases of the junction left unmatched. The CDR3 sequence is 15 residues long. Germline V gives CDR1 SGHVS, CDR2 FQNEAQ. Looking up the rest from reference TRBV7-8 and TRBJ1-1 gives the full variable domain: GAGVSQSPRYKVAKRGQDVALRCDPISGHVSLFWYQQALGQGPEFLTYFQNEAQLDKSGLPSDRFFAERPEGSVSTLKIQRTQQEDSAVYLCASSAGQGANTEAFFGQGTRLTVV.

The rearrangement links TRBV2 to TRBJ1-2; 8 bases are shared with TRBD1. The CDR3 sequence is 12 residues long. J was trimmed by 6 bases and V by 8 bases; bases with no gene match: 5. Germline V gene lookup returns CDR1 SNHLY and CDR2 FYNNEI. The CDR3 reads CASGQGGHGYTF. Written as DNA, the CDR3 is TGTGCCAGCGGACAGGGAGGACATGGCTACACCTTC.

V is TRBV29-1 and J is TRBJ2-1; TRBD2 is a possible D gene (5 bases). Germline-derived CDR1 and CDR2 are SQVTM and ANQGSEA. Trimming removed 5 bases at V and 10 bases at J, with 12 bases between. The CDR3 consists of 11 residues. The CDR3 region is CSVSRSGEQFF. The DNA of the CDR3 is TGCAGCGTTTCAAGAAGCGGCGAGCAGTTCTTC.

The chain couples TRBV12-5 to TRBJ2-3; D possibly corresponds to TRBD2 (5 bases). Trimming pared 1 base from V and 3 bases from J, leaving 8 bases between. Germline V gene data show CDR1 as LGHNT and CDR2 as FRNRAP. CDR3 length equals 14 residues. The CDR3 sequence: CASGLARGTDTQYF. CDR3 bases: TGTGCTAGTGGTTTGGCGCGAGGGACAGATACGCAGTATTTT.

The chain is built from TRBV6-5 and TRBJ2-7; the D gene is possibly TRBD1 (5 bases). The germline V and J ends were trimmed by 10 bases and 1 base, with 11 bases remaining between them. The CDR3 consists of 12 residues. CDR1 is MNHEY, CDR2 SVGAGI, per germline. CDR3 sequence reads: CATIQESYEQYF. CDR3 DNA sequence: TGTGCCACCATACAGGAATCCTACGAGCAGTACTTC.

The chain uses TRBV13 and TRBJ1-1; possibly TRBD1 for D (6 bases). Germline V lookup: CDR1 PRHDT, CDR2 FYEKMQ (reference sequence). The CDR3 runs 16 residues. V lost 2 bases and J lost 6, with 19 bases in between. The CDR3 sequence is CASSLRGSGALPEAFF. Here the CDR3 DNA reads TGTGCCAGCAGCTTACGAGGTTCAGGGGCGTTGCCTGAAGCTTTCTTT.

The chain recombines TRBV6-1 with TRBJ1-4; 8 positions agree with TRBD1. Looked up from germline, CDR1 is MNHNS and CDR2 is SASEGT. The trim removed 4 bases at V and 0 bases at J, leaving 4 bases unmatched. The length of the CDR3 is 16 residues. CDR3 in DNA: TGTGCCAGCAGTGTCGGACAGGGCGCAACTAATGAAAAACTGTTTTTT. Protein sequence: CASSVGQGATNEKLFF.

The chain links TRBV6-2 or TRBV6-3 to TRBJ1-5; D not certain. The germline V gene encodes CDR1 MNHEY and CDR2 SVGEGT. This CDR3 comprises 13 residues. Between the trimmed V and J ends, which lost 4 bases and 7 bases, there was a span of 11 bases. The CDR3 sequence is CASSLTGSQPQHF. The CDR3 nucleotides read TGTGCCAGCAGTTTGACGGGGTCGCAGCCCCAGCATTTT.

This clone was observed a few times. The CDR3 spells CASSPDSSPNTIYF. CDR3 DNA sequence: TGTGCCAGCAGCCCGGACAGCAGCCCAAACACCATATATTTT. The V gene is TRBV7-9, the J gene TRBJ1-3, with a possible D match to TRBD1 (6 bases). The germline gives CDR1 SEHNR, CDR2 FQNEAQ (reference sequence). The CDR3 has 14 residues. V lost 5 bases to trimming and J lost 6 bases, with 14 bases between them.

The genes are TRBV13 and TRBJ1-3; 7 positions agree with TRBD1. Unmatched junction bases numbered 9, after V lost 3 bases and J lost 4 bases. The germline gives CDR1 PRHDT, CDR2 FYEKMQ (reference sequence). CDR3 length: 16 residues. Here the CDR3 DNA reads TGTGCCAGCAGCTTCCGTGGGGACAGTTCAGGAAACACCATATATTTT. It translates to CASSFRGDSSGNTIYF.

The genes are TRBV19 and TRBJ2-3; 8 bases fit TRBD1. The CDR3 totals 15 residues. Germline V gene lookup returns CDR1 LNHDA and CDR2 SQIVND (reference sequence). V lost 7 bases and J lost 8; bases outside the gene matches: 14. The CDR3 DNA sequence: TGTGCCAGTACTCTGGGGCAGGGGGCTTTCGGTACGCAGTATTTT. Translating gives CASTLGQGAFGTQYF.